This TCR beta chain was sequenced for a study of cytomegalovirus exposure and HLA in healthy donors. The overall study: Around 80 million unique TCRs from HLA-typed donors were held in an early data release.

By share, this clone counts as medium-sized (0.01 to 0.1%). Its antigen is still unknown. Study results and limitations: Immune exposure information available was restricted to CMV serostatus. According to a later analysis, donors in an Asian-associated ancestry cluster reportedly had fewer N-insertions than the 666-donor mean. Earlier findings revealed that most TCR beta V segments proved productive either about 90% or about 30% of the time.

The PCR made use of 60 Vbeta and 13 Jbeta primers. Measured with immunoSEQ multiplex PCR; TCRdb has only the in-frame clones, and not every one. The sample has fewer than 200,000 clones, 83% seen once. CDR3 length: 16 residues. CDR1 and CDR2 from the germline V gene are MNHEY and SMNVEV (reference sequence). J was trimmed by 5 bases and V by 2 bases; bases with no gene match: 11. The sequenced material came from PBMCs. The origin of this receptor is a man between 40 and 49 years old in good health and CMV-seropositive. The V call is TRBV27, the J call TRBJ2-5, with TRBD2 matching 7 bases. The CDR3: CASSLGAAGRAETQYF. The CDR3 nucleotides read TGTGCCAGCAGTTTAGGGGCGGCGGGGAGGGCGGAGACCCAGTACTTC.